The subject of this entry is one TCR beta chain. The antigen is unknown. The sample comes from a study of T cell responses to AZD1222 COVID-19 vaccine. Study-wide findings and caveats: Only a handful of AZD1222 recipients tested seropositive at baseline.

Clones were read by immunoSEQ multiplex PCR, and TCRdb kept only the in-frame ones, dropping some. The sample lists some 100,000 clones; around 89% were seen once. The CDR3 runs to 13 residues. Germline CDR1 and CDR2: SNHLY and FYNNEI. Trimming shortened V by 4 bases and J by 5 bases, and 9 bases separated the two germline ends. The sequence derives from an adult who received the AZD1222 COVID-19 vaccine. The chain links TRBV2 to TRBJ2-1; possibly TRBD1 for D (5 bases). Sequences were derived from peripheral blood, sampled 28 days after the second AZD1222 dose. CDR3 region: CASSVRRDNEQFF. The CDR3 DNA follows: TGTGCCAGCAGTGTCCGCAGGGACAATGAGCAGTTCTTC. The full variable domain, completed using reference TRBV2 and TRBJ2-1, is EPEVTQTPSHQVTQMGQEVILRCVPISNHLYFYWYRQILGQKVEFLVSFYNNEISEKSEIFDDQFSVERPDGSNFTLKIRSTKLEDSAMYFCASSVRRDNEQFFGPGTRLTVL.